This TCR beta chain was identified in a study of shared clonotypes between healthy human individuals. TCRdb keeps only in-frame clones here, not all; method: immunoSEQ multiplex PCR. The sample includes about 2.4 million clones, approximately 92% of them seen just once. Study results and caveats: Sharing across a handful of donors was seen in approximately 5.2% of naive CD4 clonotypes.

About this clone: What it recognizes is unknown.

The CDR3 spans 16 residues. Germline V gene lookup returns CDR1 SGHTA and CDR2 FQGNSA. J gave up 3 bases and V 2 bases, and 8 bases lay outside the gene matches. The clonotype was recovered from a man aged 18 to 29 in good health. The V call is TRBV7-2, the J call TRBJ2-7; TRBD1 matches at 9 bases. Sequenced input: naive CD4+ T cells sorted from blood. The subset is: CD45RA+ positively selected. CDR3 nucleotides: TGTGCCAGCAGCTTATTCCTCGGGACAGGGAACTACGAGCAGTACTTC. Its translation is CASSLFLGTGNYEQYF.